What follows describes a single T cell receptor (beta chain). Germline V gene sequence: CDR1 SGHRS, CDR2 YFSETQ. J gave up 3 bases and V 2 bases, and 3 bases lay outside the gene matches. This CDR3 region has 14 residues. The record originates from a study of blood T cell repertoires in COVID-19. Some clones are missing from TCRdb's copy, which holds only in-frame ones; the method was immunoSEQ multiplex PCR. The table lists around 92,000 clones, 86% of them singletons. Sequencing was carried out using peripheral blood. The TCR was taken from an older woman in a cohort sampled during active or convalescent COVID-19. The V gene is TRBV5-1, the J gene TRBJ2-5, with 8 bases matching TRBD1. In nucleotides, the CDR3 is TGCGCCAGCAGCTTAGACAGGGGCGAAGAGACCCAGTACTTC. Encoded protein: CASSLDRGEETQYF. Full variable domain (missing parts from reference TRBV5-1 and TRBJ2-5): KAGVTQTPRYLIKTRGQQVTLSCSPISGHRSVSWYQQTPGQGLQFLFEYFSETQRNKGNFPGRFSGRQFSNSRSEMNVSTLELGDSALYLCASSLDRGEETQYFGPGTRLLVL.